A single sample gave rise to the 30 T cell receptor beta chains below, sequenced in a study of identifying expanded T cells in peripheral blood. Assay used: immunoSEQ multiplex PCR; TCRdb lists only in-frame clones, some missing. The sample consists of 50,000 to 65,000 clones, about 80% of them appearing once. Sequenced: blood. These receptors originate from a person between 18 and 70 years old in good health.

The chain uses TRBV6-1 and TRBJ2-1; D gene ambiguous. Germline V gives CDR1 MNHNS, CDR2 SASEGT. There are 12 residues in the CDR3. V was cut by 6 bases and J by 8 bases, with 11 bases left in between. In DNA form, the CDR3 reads TGTGCCAGCAGCCCCTCTTTTTATGAGCAGTTCTTC. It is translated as CASSPSFYEQFF.

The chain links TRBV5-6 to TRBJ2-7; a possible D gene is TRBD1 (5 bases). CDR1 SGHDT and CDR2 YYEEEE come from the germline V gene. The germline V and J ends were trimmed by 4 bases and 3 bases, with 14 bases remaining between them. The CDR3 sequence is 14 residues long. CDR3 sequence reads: CASSRQLGYYEQYF. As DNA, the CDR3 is TGTGCCAGCAGCCGACAGTTGGGATACTACGAGCAGTACTTC.

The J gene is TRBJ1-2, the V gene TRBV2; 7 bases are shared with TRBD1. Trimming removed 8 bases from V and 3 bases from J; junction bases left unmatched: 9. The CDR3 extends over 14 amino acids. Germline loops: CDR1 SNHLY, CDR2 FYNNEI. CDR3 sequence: CASDPQGVDYGYTF. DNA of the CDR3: TGTGCCAGCGATCCCCAGGGGGTAGACTATGGCTACACCTTC.

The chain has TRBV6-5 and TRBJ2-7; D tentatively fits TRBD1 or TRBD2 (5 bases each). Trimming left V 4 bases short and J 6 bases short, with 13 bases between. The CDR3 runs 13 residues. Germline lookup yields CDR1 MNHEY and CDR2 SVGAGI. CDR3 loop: CASSFAPGLEQYF. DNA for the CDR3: TGTGCCAGCAGTTTCGCACCGGGGCTCGAGCAGTACTTC.

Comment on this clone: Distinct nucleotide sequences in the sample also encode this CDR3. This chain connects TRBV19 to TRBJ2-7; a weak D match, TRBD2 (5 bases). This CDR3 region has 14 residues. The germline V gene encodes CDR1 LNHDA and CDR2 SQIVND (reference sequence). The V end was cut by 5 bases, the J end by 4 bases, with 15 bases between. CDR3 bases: TGTGCCAGTAGTTCTCGGGGTGCGGGTTACGAGCAGTACTTC. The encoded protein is CASSSRGAGYEQYF.

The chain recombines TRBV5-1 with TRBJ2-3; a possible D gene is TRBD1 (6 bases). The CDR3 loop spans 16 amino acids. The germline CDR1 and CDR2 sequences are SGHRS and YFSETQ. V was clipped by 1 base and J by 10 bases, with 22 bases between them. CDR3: CASSLTGLQARVAQYF. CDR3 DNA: TGCGCCAGCAGCTTGACAGGGCTGCAGGCAAGAGTTGCGCAGTATTTT.

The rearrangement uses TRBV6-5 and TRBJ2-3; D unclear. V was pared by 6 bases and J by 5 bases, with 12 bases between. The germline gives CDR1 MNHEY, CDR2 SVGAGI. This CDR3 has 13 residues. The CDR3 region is CASSQRVEDTQYF. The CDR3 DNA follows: TGTGCCAGCAGCCAAAGGGTGGAAGATACGCAGTATTTT.

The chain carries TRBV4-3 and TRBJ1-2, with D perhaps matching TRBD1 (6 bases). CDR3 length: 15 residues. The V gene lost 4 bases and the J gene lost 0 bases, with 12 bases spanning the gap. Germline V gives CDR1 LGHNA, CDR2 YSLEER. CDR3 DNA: TGCGCCAGCAGCCGTAACAGGGACGCTAACTATGGCTACACCTTC. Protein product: CASSRNRDANYGYTF.

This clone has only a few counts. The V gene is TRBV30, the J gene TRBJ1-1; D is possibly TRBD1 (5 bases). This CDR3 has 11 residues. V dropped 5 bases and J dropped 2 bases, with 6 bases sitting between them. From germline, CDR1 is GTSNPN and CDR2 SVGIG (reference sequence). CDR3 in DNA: TGTGCCTGGGGACAAAACACTGAAGCTTTCTTT. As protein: CAWGQNTEAFF.

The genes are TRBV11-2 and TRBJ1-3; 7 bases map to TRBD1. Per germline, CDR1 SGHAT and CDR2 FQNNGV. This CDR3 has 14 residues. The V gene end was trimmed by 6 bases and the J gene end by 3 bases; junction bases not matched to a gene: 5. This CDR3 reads CASRVQGYGNTIYF. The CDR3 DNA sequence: TGTGCCAGCAGAGTACAGGGGTATGGAAACACCATATATTTT.

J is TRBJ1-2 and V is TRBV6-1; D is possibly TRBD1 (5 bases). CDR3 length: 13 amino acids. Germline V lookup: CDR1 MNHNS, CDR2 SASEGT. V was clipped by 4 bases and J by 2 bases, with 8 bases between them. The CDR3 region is CASSVTENYGYTF. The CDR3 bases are TGTGCCAGCAGTGTGACAGAGAACTATGGCTACACCTTC.

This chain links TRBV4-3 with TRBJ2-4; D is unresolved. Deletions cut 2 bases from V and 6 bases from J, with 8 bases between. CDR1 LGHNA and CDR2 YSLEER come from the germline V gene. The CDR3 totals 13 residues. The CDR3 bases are TGCGCCAGCAGCCAAAGGCTGGGAAACATTCAGTACTTC. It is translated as CASSQRLGNIQYF.

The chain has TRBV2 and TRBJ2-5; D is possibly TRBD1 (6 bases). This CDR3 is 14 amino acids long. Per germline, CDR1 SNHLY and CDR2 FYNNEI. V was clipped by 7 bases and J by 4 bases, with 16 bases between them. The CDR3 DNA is TGTGCCAGCAACAGGGACCTGGAGGCAGAGACCCAGTACTTC. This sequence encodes CASNRDLEAETQYF.

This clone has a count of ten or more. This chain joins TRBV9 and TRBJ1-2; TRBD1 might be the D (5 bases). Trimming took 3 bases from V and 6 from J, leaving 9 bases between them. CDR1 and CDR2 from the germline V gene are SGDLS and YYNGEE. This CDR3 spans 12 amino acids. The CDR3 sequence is CASSAFRDGYTF. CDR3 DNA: TGTGCCAGCAGCGCCTTCAGGGATGGCTACACCTTC.

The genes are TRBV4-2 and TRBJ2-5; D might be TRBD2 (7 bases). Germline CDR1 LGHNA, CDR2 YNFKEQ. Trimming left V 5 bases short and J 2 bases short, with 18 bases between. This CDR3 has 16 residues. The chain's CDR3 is CASSAGKGGLQETQYF. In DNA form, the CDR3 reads TGTGCCAGCAGCGCGGGGAAGGGGGGGCTTCAAGAGACCCAGTACTTC.

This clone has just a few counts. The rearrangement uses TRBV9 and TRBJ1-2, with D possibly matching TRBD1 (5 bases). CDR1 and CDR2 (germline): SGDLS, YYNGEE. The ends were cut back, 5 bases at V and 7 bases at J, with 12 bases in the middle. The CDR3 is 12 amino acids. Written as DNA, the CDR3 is TGTGCCAGCAGGAGGGAAGGGGCTGGCTACACCTTC. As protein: CASRREGAGYTF.

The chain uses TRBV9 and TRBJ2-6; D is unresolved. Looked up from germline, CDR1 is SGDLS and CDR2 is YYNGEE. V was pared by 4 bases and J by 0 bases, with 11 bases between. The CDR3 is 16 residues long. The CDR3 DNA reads TGTGCCAGCAGCACTACATTGGGCTCTGGGGCCAACGTCCTGACTTTC. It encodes CASSTTLGSGANVLTF.

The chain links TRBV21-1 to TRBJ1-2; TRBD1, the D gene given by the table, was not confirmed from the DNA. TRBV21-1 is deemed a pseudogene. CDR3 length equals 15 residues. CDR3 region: CASSKKGRGTYGYTF. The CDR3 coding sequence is TGTGCCAGCAGCAAAAAGGGCAGGGGTACTTATGGCTACACCTTC.

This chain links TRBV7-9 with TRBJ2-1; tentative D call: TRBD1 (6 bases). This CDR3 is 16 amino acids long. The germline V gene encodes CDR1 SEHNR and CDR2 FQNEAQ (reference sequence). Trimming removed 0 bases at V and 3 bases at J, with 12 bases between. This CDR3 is CASSLAKSRGYNEQFF. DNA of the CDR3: TGTGCCAGCAGCTTAGCGAAGTCCAGGGGCTACAATGAGCAGTTCTTC.

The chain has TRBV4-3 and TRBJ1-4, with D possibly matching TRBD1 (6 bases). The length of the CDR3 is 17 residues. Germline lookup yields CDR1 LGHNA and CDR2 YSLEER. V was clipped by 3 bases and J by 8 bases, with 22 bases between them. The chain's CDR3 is CASSQDRQGFYEEKLFF. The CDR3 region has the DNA TGCGCCAGCAGCCAGGACAGACAAGGATTCTACGAGGAAAAACTGTTTTTT.

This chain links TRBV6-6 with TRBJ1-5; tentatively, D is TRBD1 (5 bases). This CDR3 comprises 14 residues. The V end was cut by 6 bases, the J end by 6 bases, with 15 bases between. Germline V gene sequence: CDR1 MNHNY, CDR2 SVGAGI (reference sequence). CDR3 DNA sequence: TGTGCCAGCAGCCTAAATGCAGGGCGTCAGCCCCAGCATTTT. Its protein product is CASSLNAGRQPQHF.

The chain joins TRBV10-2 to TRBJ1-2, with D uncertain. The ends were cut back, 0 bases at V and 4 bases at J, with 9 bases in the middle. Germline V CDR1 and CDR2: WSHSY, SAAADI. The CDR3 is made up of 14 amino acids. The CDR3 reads CASSESGTLYGYTF. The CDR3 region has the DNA TGCGCCAGCAGTGAGTCGGGCACCCTCTATGGCTACACCTTC.

The CDR3: CASSLQGDYGYTF. Written as DNA, the CDR3 is TGCGCCAGCAGCTTACAGGGCGACTATGGCTACACCTTC. The rearrangement joins TRBV5-1 to TRBJ1-2; D perhaps matches TRBD1 (6 bases). CDR3 length: 13 amino acids. Deletions cut 2 bases from V and 3 bases from J, with 8 bases between. In germline, CDR1 is SGHRS, CDR2 YFSETQ.

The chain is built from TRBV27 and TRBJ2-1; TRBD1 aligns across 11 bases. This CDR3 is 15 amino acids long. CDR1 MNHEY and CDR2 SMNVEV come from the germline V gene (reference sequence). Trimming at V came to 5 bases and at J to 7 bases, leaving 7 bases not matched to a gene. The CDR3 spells CASSPGTGGMNEQFF. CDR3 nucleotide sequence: TGTGCCAGCAGTCCAGGGACAGGGGGTATGAATGAGCAGTTCTTC.

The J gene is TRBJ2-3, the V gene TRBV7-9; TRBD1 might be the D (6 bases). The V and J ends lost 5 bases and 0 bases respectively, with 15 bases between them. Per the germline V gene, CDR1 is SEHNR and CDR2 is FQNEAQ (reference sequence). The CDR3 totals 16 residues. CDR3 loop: CASSTGSRGSTDTQYF. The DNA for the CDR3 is TGTGCCAGCAGCACCGGGTCTAGGGGGAGCACAGATACGCAGTATTTT.

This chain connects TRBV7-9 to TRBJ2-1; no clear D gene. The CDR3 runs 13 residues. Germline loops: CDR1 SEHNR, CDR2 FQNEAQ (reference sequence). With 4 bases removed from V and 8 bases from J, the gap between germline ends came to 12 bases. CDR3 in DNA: TGTGCCAGCAGCTCCCCAATGGGCGATGAGCAGTTCTTC. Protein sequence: CASSSPMGDEQFF.

CDR3 sequence: CASGLVLGRSSYEQYF. In DNA, the CDR3 is TGTGCTAGTGGTTTGGTACTCGGGAGAAGCTCCTACGAGCAGTACTTC. The J gene is TRBJ2-7, the V gene TRBV12-5, with a tentative D call TRBD2 (6 bases). Trimming took off 0 bases at V and 0 bases at J, with 12 bases between the two ends. Germline CDR1 reads LGHNT; CDR2 reads FRNRAP. CDR3 length: 16 amino acids.

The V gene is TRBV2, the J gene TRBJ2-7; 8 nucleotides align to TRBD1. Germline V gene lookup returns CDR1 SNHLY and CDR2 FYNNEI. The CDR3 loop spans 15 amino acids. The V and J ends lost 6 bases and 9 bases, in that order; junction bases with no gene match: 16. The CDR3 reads CASSQDRGAYSGQYV. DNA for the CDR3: TGTGCCAGCAGCCAAGACAGGGGCGCCTATTCAGGGCAGTACGTC.

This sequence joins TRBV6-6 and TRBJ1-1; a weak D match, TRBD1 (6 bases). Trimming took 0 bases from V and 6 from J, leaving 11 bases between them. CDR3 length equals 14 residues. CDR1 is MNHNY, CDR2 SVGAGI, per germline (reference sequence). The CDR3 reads CASSYSIRTAEAFF. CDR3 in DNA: TGTGCCAGCAGTTACTCGATTCGGACAGCTGAAGCTTTCTTT.

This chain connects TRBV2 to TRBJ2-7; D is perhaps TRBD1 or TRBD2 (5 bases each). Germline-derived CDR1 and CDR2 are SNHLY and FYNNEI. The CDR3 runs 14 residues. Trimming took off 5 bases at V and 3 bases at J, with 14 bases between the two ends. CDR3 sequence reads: CASSRGPEGYEQYF. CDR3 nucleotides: TGTGCCAGCAGTCGGGGACCCGAGGGCTACGAGCAGTACTTC.